Each of the 22 T cell receptor beta chains below was sequenced from the same sample in a study of CD8 T cells in ankylosing spondylitis. TCRdb processed the 5' RACE reads anew with MiXCR; each CDR3 protein has one entry. The profile shows more than 100,000 distinct CDR3 sequences, 11% of them singletons. The sample taken for sequencing was blood, either unsorted or a sorted T cell fraction (not recorded which). The receptors originated from a female donor with ankylosing spondylitis or in good health (not recorded which).

This clonotype appeared many times. V is TRBV18 and J is TRBJ2-5; D may be TRBD1 (5 bases). The V gene's germline CDR1 is KGHSH and CDR2 LQKENI. V dropped 3 bases and J dropped 4 bases, with 12 bases sitting between them. The CDR3 has 14 amino acids. The CDR3 nucleotides are TGTGCCAGCTCACCTTCTAGTGGGGCAGAGACCCAGTACTTC. Translated, it gives CASSPSSGAETQYF.

This clonotype was seen a few times. The chain recombines TRBV2 with TRBJ2-4, with D possibly matching TRBD2 (7 bases). The CDR3 extends over 13 amino acids. The V end was cut by 4 bases, the J end by 9 bases, with 13 bases between. Germline CDR1 reads SNHLY; CDR2 reads FYNNEI. CDR3 sequence: CASSGGGDGIQYF. The CDR3 DNA follows: TGTGCCAGCAGTGGAGGGGGGGATGGCATTCAGTACTTC.

As to this clonotype: A much larger clone differs by one base, so this may be a read error. CDR3 sequence: CATKDPQDNEQFF. CDR3 sequence (DNA): TGTGCCACCAAAGACCCCCAAGACAATGAGCAGTTCTTC. This chain links TRBV6-6 with TRBJ2-1; D is undetermined. V gave up 10 bases and J gave up 5 bases, with 15 bases separating them. Germline values: CDR1 MNHNY, CDR2 SVGAGI (reference sequence). The CDR3 contains 13 residues.

This clonotype was observed at least ten times. This chain links TRBV14 with TRBJ2-1, with 8 positions matching TRBD1. The trim removed 2 bases at V and 2 bases at J, leaving 2 bases unmatched. The CDR3 has 15 residues. CDR1 SGHDN and CDR2 FVKESK come from the germline V gene. CDR3 DNA: TGTGCCAGCAGCCAAACAGGGGGTACCTACAATGAGCAGTTCTTC. As protein: CASSQTGGTYNEQFF.

The J gene is TRBJ2-7, the V gene TRBV10-3, with D possibly TRBD2 on 6 matching bases. V was clipped by 5 bases and J by 6 bases, with 17 bases between them. The CDR3 sequence is 14 residues long. Germline lookup yields CDR1 ENHRY and CDR2 SYGVKD. This CDR3 reads CAISQGLGLLEQYF. The CDR3 DNA reads TGTGCCATCAGTCAGGGACTTGGCCTCCTCGAGCAGTACTTC.

The table lists this clonotype with many counts. The chain uses TRBV5-1 and TRBJ1-6; maybe TRBD1 (6 bases). Germline CDR1 SGHRS, CDR2 YFSETQ. This CDR3 is built from 16 residues. V was trimmed by 7 bases and J by 1 base, leaving 15 bases between them. The CDR3 DNA follows: TGCGCCAGCCGTGCGGGGGGGCGATCCTATAATTCACCCCTCCACTTT. Its protein product is CASRAGGRSYNSPLHF.

In its sample, this clonotype was seen many times. The J gene is TRBJ1-1, the V gene TRBV5-4, with D possibly being TRBD1 (6 bases). The V end was cut by 4 bases, the J end by 1 base, with 11 bases between. The germline gives CDR1 SGHNT, CDR2 YYREEE (reference sequence). This CDR3 spans 14 amino acids. In DNA form, the CDR3 reads TGTGCCAGCAGCGCTGGACAGACGAACACTGAAGCTTTCTTT. As protein: CASSAGQTNTEAFF. Filled out from reference TRBV5-4 and TRBJ1-1, the complete variable domain reads ETGVTQSPTHLIKTRGQQVTLRCSSQSGHNTVSWYQQALGQGPQFIFQYYREEENGRGNFPPRFSGLQFPNYSSELNVNALELDDSALYLCASSAGQTNTEAFFGQGTRLTVV.

This clonotype has a count of ten or more. This chain connects TRBV20-1 to TRBJ2-5, with TRBD1 as a possible D gene (5 bases). V lost 0 bases and J lost 1, with 12 bases in between. Germline loops: CDR1 DFQATT, CDR2 SNEGSKA (reference sequence). There are 15 residues in the CDR3. The CDR3 region is CSARDRGRVQETQYF. Written as DNA, the CDR3 is TGCAGTGCTAGAGATAGGGGAAGGGTCCAAGAGACCCAGTACTTC.

This clonotype was counted between two and nine times. The chain carries TRBV10-3 and TRBJ2-2, with D hard to call. This CDR3 has 14 residues. The germline CDR1 and CDR2 sequences are ENHRY and SYGVKD. Trimming pared 7 bases from V and 1 base from J, leaving 10 bases between. CDR3 DNA: TGTGCCATCAATCCCGAGAGGAACACCGGGGAGCTGTTTTTT. As protein: CAINPERNTGELFF.

In this sample, this clonotype turned up many times. The chain couples TRBV5-1 to TRBJ2-1, with a possible D match to TRBD1 (5 bases). Germline V gene sequence: CDR1 SGHRS, CDR2 YFSETQ. V shed 5 bases and J shed 5 bases, with 17 bases lying between them. CDR3 size: 15 residues. The CDR3 sequence: CASRTWGTFDNEQFF. For the CDR3, the DNA is TGCGCCAGCAGAACATGGGGCACGTTCGACAATGAGCAGTTCTTC.

Many counts were recorded for this clonotype. The CDR3 region has the DNA TGCAGCGGAGCCAGGGGTACTAGCGAGCAGTACTTC. This encodes CSGARGTSEQYF. V is TRBV29-1 and J is TRBJ2-7; D is possibly TRBD1 (6 bases). V lost 7 bases, J lost 6 bases, and 16 bases lay in between. The CDR3 is 12 amino acids. Germline V gives CDR1 SQVTM, CDR2 ANQGSEA.

Many counts were recorded for this clonotype. The chain is built from TRBV7-8 and TRBJ1-1; D unresolved. Between the trimmed V and J ends, which lost 2 bases and 4 bases, there was a span of 14 bases. Per germline, CDR1 SGHVS and CDR2 FQNEAQ. CDR3 size: 15 residues. This CDR3 is CASSLMQASGTEAFF. DNA for the CDR3: TGTGCCAGCAGCTTAATGCAGGCTTCCGGCACTGAAGCTTTCTTT.

This clonotype was observed many times. The V call is TRBV5-1, the J call TRBJ1-1, with 9 bases fitting TRBD1. The trim removed 4 bases at V and 5 bases at J, leaving 6 bases unmatched. The CDR3 has 14 amino acids. Germline V gene data show CDR1 as SGHRS and CDR2 as YFSETQ. This chain's CDR3 is CASSRGTGNTEAFF. The CDR3 DNA reads TGCGCCAGCAGCCGTGGGACAGGGAATACTGAAGCTTTCTTT.

V usage is TRBV4-2 and J usage is TRBJ2-2, with D uncertain. The germline V and J ends were trimmed by 3 bases and 6 bases, with 8 bases remaining between them. Germline V lookup: CDR1 LGHNA, CDR2 YNFKEQ. The CDR3 covers 13 residues. The CDR3 sequence: CASSHGPPGELFF. CDR3 DNA: TGTGCCAGCAGCCACGGGCCCCCCGGGGAGCTGTTTTTT.

In this sample, this clonotype turned up many times. The chain has TRBV5-1 and TRBJ1-1; the D is unclear. Per the germline V gene, CDR1 is SGHRS and CDR2 is YFSETQ. The CDR3 loop spans 14 amino acids. The V gene lost 0 bases and the J gene lost 6 bases, with 12 bases spanning the gap. The CDR3: CASSLVGDRAEAFF. Here the CDR3 DNA reads TGCGCCAGCAGCTTGGTTGGGGATAGGGCTGAAGCTTTCTTT.

In this sample, this clonotype turned up a few times. This could be a read error, since a much larger clone is one nucleotide away. V gene TRBV11-2 combines with J gene TRBJ1-1, with 7 bases aligning to TRBD1. Looked up from germline, CDR1 is SGHAT and CDR2 is FQNNGV. Germline trimming cut 5 bases from V and 4 bases from J; bases unmatched to any gene: 13. The length of the CDR3 is 16 residues. The CDR3 reads CASSMPFTGARTEAFF. In DNA form, the CDR3 reads TGTGCCAGCAGCATGCCCTTTACAGGGGCGCGCACTGAAGCTTTCTTT. Looking up the rest from reference TRBV11-2 and TRBJ1-1 gives the full variable domain: EAGVAQSPRYKIIEKRQSVAFWCNPISGHATLYWYQQILGQGPKLLIQFQNNGVVDDSQLPKDRFSAERLKGVDSTLKIQPAKLEDSAVYLCASSMPFTGARTEAFFGQGTRLTVV.

This clonotype was picked up many times. The chain has TRBV6-5 and TRBJ1-5; 7 bases are a match to TRBD1. The germline gives CDR1 MNHEY, CDR2 SVGAGI. The CDR3 sequence is 12 residues long. V trimming: 8 bases; J trimming: 5 bases; junction bases outside the gene matches: 3. CDR3 protein: CASRQGDQPQHF. In DNA, the CDR3 is TGTGCCAGCCGACAGGGAGATCAGCCCCAGCATTTT.

This clonotype came up many times. The chain carries TRBV27 and TRBJ2-7; 9 bases agree with TRBD1. Germline CDR1 reads MNHEY; CDR2 reads SMNVEV (reference sequence). This CDR3 spans 14 amino acids. V lost 5 bases and J lost 3; bases outside the gene matches: 5. CDR3 nucleotides: TGTGCCAGCAGTACAAACAGGGGGCTCTACGAGCAGTACTTC. It specifies CASSTNRGLYEQYF.

This clonotype came up many times. The genes are TRBV29-1 and TRBJ1-2; D call uncertain. Germline CDR1 SQVTM, CDR2 ANQGSEA. This CDR3 has 11 residues. Trimming shortened V by 3 bases and J by 9 bases, and 11 bases separated the two germline ends. The DNA of the CDR3 is TGCAGCGTTGACGGGAGGACGAGCTACACCTTC. It encodes CSVDGRTSYTF.

This clonotype has ten or more counts. The chain recombines TRBV11-3 with TRBJ2-1, with 7 bases lining up with TRBD1. There are 15 residues in the CDR3. The V gene end was trimmed by 5 bases and the J gene end by 7 bases; junction bases not matched to a gene: 11. Germline CDR1 and CDR2: SGHNT and YENEEA. Here the CDR3 reads CASSIGQGDRNEQFF. In nucleotides, the CDR3 is TGTGCCAGCAGCATAGGGCAGGGGGATAGGAATGAGCAGTTCTTC.

This clonotype appeared many times. This rearrangement joins TRBV11-2 to TRBJ2-2; the D is unclear. The CDR3 contains 14 residues. The germline V and J ends were trimmed by 6 bases and 1 base, with 9 bases remaining between them. Germline V CDR1 and CDR2: SGHAT, FQNNGV. The CDR3 here is CASSSWENTGELFF. The CDR3 bases are TGTGCCAGCAGTTCGTGGGAGAACACCGGGGAGCTGTTTTTT.

This clonotype was seen ten or more times. The chain is built from TRBV5-6 and TRBJ2-1; D is uncertain. The CDR3 extends over 11 amino acids. The germline gives CDR1 SGHDT, CDR2 YYEEEE. Trimming shortened V by 4 bases and J by 7 bases, and 6 bases separated the two germline ends. In DNA form, the CDR3 reads TGTGCCAGCAGCCAAGGGAATGAGCAGTTCTTC. Amino acids: CASSQGNEQFF.